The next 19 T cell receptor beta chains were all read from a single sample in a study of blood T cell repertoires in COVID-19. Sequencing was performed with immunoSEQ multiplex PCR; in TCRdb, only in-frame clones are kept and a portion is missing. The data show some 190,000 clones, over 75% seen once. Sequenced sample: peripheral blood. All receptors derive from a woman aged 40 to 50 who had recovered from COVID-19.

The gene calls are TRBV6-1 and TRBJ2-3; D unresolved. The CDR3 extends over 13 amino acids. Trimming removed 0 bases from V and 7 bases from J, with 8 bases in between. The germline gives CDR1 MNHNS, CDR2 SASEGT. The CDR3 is CASSEALANTQYF. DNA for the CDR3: TGTGCCAGCAGTGAAGCGCTCGCTAATACGCAGTATTTT.

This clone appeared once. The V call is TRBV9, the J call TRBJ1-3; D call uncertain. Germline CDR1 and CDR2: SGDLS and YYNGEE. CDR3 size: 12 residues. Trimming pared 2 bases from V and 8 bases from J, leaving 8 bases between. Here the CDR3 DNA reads TGTGCCAGCAGCGTGTACGGGGACACCATATATTTT. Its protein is CASSVYGDTIYF.

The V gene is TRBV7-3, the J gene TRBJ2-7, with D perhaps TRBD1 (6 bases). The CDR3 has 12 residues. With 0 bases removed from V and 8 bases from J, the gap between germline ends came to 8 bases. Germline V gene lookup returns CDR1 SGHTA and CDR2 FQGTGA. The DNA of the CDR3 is TGTGCCAGCAGCTTAACCCAGGGGAAGCAGTACTTC. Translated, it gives CASSLTQGKQYF.

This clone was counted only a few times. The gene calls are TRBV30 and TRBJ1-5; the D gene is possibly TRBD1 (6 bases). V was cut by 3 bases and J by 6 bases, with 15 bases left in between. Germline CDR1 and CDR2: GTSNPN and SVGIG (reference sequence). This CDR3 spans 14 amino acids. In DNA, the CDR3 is TGTGCCTGGAGGGGCCAAGGGGGGGTTCAGCCCCAGCATTTT. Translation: CAWRGQGGVQPQHF. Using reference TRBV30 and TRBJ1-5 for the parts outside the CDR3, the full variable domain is SQTIHQWPATLVQPVGSPLSLECTVEGTSNPNLYWYRQAAGRGLQLLFYSVGIGQISSEVPQNLSASRPQDRQFILSSKKLLLSDSGFYLCAWRGQGGVQPQHFGDGTRLSIL.

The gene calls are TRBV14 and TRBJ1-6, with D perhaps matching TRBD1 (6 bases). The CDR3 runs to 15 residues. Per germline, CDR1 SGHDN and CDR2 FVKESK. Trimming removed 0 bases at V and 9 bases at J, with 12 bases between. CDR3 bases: TGTGCCAGCAGCCAAGACAGGGGAAGAACTTCACCCCTCCACTTT. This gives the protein CASSQDRGRTSPLHF.

CDR3 in amino acids: CASSPADGYTF. The CDR3 DNA reads TGTGCCAGCTCACCTGCGGATGGCTACACCTTC. The V gene is TRBV18, the J gene TRBJ1-2; the D is unclear. Germline CDR1 is KGHSH and CDR2 is LQKENI. This CDR3 contains 11 residues. Trimming removed 3 bases at V and 6 bases at J, with 5 bases between.

CDR3 in amino acids: CASSLQGPSEAFF. The DNA for the CDR3 is TGTGCCAGCAGCCTACAGGGTCCCTCTGAAGCTTTCTTT. This chain joins TRBV13 and TRBJ1-1, with D perhaps matching TRBD1 (6 bases). Germline CDR1 reads PRHDT; CDR2 reads FYEKMQ (reference sequence). V was clipped by 5 bases and J by 6 bases, with 13 bases between them. The CDR3 is 13 residues long. The full variable domain, completed using reference TRBV13 and TRBJ1-1, is AAGVIQSPRHLIKEKRETATLKCYPIPRHDTVYWYQQGPGQDPQFLISFYEKMQSDKGSIPDRFSAQQFSDYHSELNMSSLELGDSALYFCASSLQGPSEAFFGQGTRLTVV.

The CDR3 nucleotides are TGTGCCAGCCGGCCGGGGGGCCGGGGCAATCAGCCCCAGCATTTT. Its translation is CASRPGGRGNQPQHF. The chain joins TRBV6-5 to TRBJ1-5, with D possibly TRBD1 on 6 matching bases. Germline V lookup: CDR1 MNHEY, CDR2 SVGAGI. V lost 8 bases and J lost 2, with 16 bases in between. The CDR3 contains 15 residues.

CDR3 sequence reads: CASSLVGTSSYNEQFF. CDR3 bases: TGTGCCAGCAGCTTAGTCGGCACTAGCTCCTACAATGAGCAGTTCTTC. The gene calls are TRBV11-3 and TRBJ2-1; possibly TRBD2 for D (5 bases). V dropped 1 base and J dropped 0 bases, with 10 bases sitting between them. The CDR3 runs to 16 residues. Germline V gene lookup returns CDR1 SGHNT and CDR2 YENEEA.

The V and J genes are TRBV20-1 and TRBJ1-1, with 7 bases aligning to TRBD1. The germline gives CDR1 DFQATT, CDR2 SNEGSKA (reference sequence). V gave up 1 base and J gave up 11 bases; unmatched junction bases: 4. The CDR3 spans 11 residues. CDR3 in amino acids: CSARGGGDAFF. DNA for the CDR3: TGCAGTGCTAGAGGAGGGGGCGATGCTTTCTTT.

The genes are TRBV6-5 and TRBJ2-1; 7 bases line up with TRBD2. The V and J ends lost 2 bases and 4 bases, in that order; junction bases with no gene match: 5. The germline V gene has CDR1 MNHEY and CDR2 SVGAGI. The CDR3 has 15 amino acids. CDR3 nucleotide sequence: TGTGCCAGCAGTTACGGGGGAGGGGTATACAATGAGCAGTTCTTC. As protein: CASSYGGGVYNEQFF.

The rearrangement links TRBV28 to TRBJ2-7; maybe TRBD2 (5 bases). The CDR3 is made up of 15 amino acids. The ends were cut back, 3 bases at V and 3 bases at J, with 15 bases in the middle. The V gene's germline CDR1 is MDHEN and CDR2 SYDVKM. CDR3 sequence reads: CASSFIHTSSYEQYF. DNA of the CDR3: TGTGCCAGCAGTTTCATTCACACTAGTAGCTACGAGCAGTACTTC.

The CDR3 reads CASSVWPDSNQPQHF. CDR3 in DNA: TGTGCCAGTAGCGTCTGGCCCGATAGCAATCAGCCCCAGCATTTT. The rearrangement links TRBV19 to TRBJ1-5; D uncertain. The CDR3 extends over 15 amino acids. V lost 6 bases and J lost 0, with 12 bases in between. Germline values: CDR1 LNHDA, CDR2 SQIVND (reference sequence).

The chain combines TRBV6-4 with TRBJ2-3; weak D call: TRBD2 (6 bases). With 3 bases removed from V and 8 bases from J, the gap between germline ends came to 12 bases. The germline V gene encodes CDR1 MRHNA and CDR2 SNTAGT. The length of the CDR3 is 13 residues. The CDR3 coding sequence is TGTGCCAGCAGTGAACTTAGGGAGGCTACGCAGTATTTT. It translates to CASSELREATQYF.

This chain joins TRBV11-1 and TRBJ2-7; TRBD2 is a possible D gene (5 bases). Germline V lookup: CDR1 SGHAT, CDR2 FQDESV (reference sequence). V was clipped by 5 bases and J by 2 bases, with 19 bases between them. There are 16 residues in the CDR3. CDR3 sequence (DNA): TGTGCCAGCAGCGCTCGCGGAGGCGGAGGAGCCTACGAGCAGTACTTC. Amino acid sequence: CASSARGGGGAYEQYF.

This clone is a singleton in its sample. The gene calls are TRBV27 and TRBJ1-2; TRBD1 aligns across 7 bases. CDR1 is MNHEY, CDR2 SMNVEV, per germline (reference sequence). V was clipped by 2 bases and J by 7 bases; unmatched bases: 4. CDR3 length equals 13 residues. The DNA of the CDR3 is TGTGCCAGCAGTTTAAGGGCAGGGGGTGGCTACACCTTC. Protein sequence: CASSLRAGGGYTF.

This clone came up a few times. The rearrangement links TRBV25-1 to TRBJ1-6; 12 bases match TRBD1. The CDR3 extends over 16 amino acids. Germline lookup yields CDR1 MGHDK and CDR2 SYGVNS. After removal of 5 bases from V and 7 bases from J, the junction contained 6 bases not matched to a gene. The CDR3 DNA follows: TGTGCCAGCAGTCTCGGGACAGGGGGCGGCAATTCACCCCTCCACTTT. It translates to CASSLGTGGGNSPLHF.

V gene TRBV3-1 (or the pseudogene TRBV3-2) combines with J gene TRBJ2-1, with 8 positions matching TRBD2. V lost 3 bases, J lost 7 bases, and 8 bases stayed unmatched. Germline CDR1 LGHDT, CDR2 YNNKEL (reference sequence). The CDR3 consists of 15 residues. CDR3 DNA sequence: TGTGCCAGCAGCCATAGAACTAGCGGAAAGAATGAGCAGTTCTTC. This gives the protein CASSHRTSGKNEQFF.

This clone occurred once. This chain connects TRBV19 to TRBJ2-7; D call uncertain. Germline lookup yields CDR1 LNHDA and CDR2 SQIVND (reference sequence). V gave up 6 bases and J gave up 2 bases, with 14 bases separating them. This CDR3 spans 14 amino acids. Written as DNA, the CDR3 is TGTGCCAGTAGCTCCTCCCTAGGAACCTACGAGCAGTACTTC. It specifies CASSSSLGTYEQYF.